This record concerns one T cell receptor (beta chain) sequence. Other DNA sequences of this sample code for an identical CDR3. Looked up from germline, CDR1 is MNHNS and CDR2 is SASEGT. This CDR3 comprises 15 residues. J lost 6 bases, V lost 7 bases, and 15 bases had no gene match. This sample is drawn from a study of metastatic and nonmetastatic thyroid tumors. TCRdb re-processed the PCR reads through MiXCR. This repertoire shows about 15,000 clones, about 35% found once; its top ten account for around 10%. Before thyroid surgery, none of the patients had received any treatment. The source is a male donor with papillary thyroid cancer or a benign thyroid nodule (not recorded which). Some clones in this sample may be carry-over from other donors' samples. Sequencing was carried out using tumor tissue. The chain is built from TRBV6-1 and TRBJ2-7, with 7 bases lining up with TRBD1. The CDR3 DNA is TGTGCCAGCACAGACCTAGGGACAGCCGGAGGCGAGCAGTACTTC. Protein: CASTDLGTAGGEQYF.